This note documents a single TCR beta chain sequence. This clone was recorded a few times. Its antigen remains unidentified. No qualities accompany the bases; no much larger clone lies one base away. Healthy HIV-negative adults with no recently reported acute infections or vaccinations were included as donors. Every donor was a Caucasian adult living in Nashville, Tennessee, USA. Magnetic negative selection was used to enrich CD4+ T cells, after which naive cells were positively selected on CD45RA and the negative fraction became the memory subset. Blood was collected by leukapheresis, and PBMCs were isolated by Ficoll-Histopaque density gradient centrifugation and then cryopreserved in liquid nitrogen vapor phase. Purity and quantity of every magnetically sorted T cell population were checked by analytical flow cytometry. Each sorted fraction had its genomic DNA isolated and then quantified by UV absorbance on a Nanodrop 2000c.

There are 14 amino acids in the CDR3, from cysteine to phenylalanine inclusive. CDR3 DNA is the only sequence kept; it has 42 bases, read in frame from the first base. According to the germline V gene (reference sequence), CDR1 reads LNHDA and CDR2 reads SQIVND. Clipping removes 3 bases from V and 4 bases from J, with 5 as the unmatched junction base count. This sample is part of a study of shared clonotypes between healthy human individuals (TCRdb year 2020). For context, the study as a whole: The cohort comprised a couple of women and a few men aged 18 to 49 years. Libraries were prepared and TCR repertoires were sequenced by different laboratories using diverse techniques, in order to increase sequencing depth and limit assay-specific biases. For each donor, CD4 naive and CD4 memory were each given three plates, CD8 naive was given two plates, and CD8 memory was given one plate. Each donor's leukapheresis produced roughly between roughly 0.85 and 9.5 billion PBMCs. The study deeply sequenced blood TCR repertoires of about 5 healthy adults to estimate repertoire size and the extent of clonotype sharing between individuals.

What the authors observed across the whole study: Even with the large sequencing depth, rarefaction of the sorted-subset datasets indicated that sequencing was incomplete. The small number of donors limited the genetic and exposure-history diversity represented. Higher generation probabilities were observed for clonotypes shared by all four sorted-subset donors than for non-shared clonotypes. Sampling was restricted to blood, and TCR repertoires in tissue are likely to differ from TCR repertoires in blood. When a handful of donors were compared, the shared fraction of clonotypes was around 5.1% for naive CD4, less than 4% for naive CD8, roughly 2.5% for memory CD4, and 0.4% for memory CD8. Estimated clonotype richness was generally larger for naive than for memory subsets. Pairwise subsampling indicated that sequencing depth was expected to affect the degree of clonotype sharing among donors.

Using the deep immunoSEQ assay, multiplex PCR amplified TCR CDR3 regions from genomic DNA. Genomic DNA extracted from each cell subset was distributed evenly over all wells of several immunoSEQ 96-well plates, and each plate served as one replicate. For sorted subsets, roughly 190 ng of genomic DNA, equivalent to roughly 33,000 T cell genomes, went into each replicate PCR. Purified libraries were quantified with a Qubit 3.0 fluorometer, sized on a Bioanalyzer 2100, and re-quantified with the KAPA Library Quantification kit. Every immunoSEQ 96-well plate was sequenced on a dedicated single-read 150-cycle Illumina NextSeq 550 flow cell. In the authors' own workflow: Because only junctional sequences without quality scores were contained in the immunoSEQ output, filtering matching that applied to full-length reads could not be performed. Sequences were annotated with PyIR, a Python wrapper for IgBLAST v1.9, and V/J genes and CDR3 were assigned using IMGT germline references. Any read was removed if the V/J assignment was weak (E-value above 1e-6), the CDR3 was missing, or the read contained stop codons, out-of-frame junctions, or ambiguous translated residues. V3J clonotypes were defined as sequences sharing the same inferred V gene, J gene, and CDR3 amino acid sequence. The percentage overlap between two repertoires was calculated by dividing the number of shared unique clonotypes by the size of the smaller repertoire. Richness of each repertoire was evaluated using RTK rarefaction, the Chao1 estimator, and Recon v2.1 estimates of unobserved clonotypes. Generation probabilities were computed with OLGA for all TCRbeta clonotypes obtained by the gDNA method from four donors. In its TCRdb copy, this immuneACCESS table keeps in-frame sequences only and misses some clones. Where compared with another copy, unresolved V genes explain less than half of these, and the others have no known cause. V and J calls plus clone size are reproduced from that table; the DNA served to infer D and trimming. In this sample the table shows roughly 220,000 clones, over 50% of which occur a single time. 11% of the sample lies in the top ten.

The sequence was obtained from a young man in good health. Sequencing was done on a sample of memory CD4+ T cells sorted from blood. The cell subset or site label, as the study defines it: CD45RA-negative fraction. The chain couples TRBV19 to TRBJ2-7; TRBD2 aligns with 8 central bases. For the CDR3, the sequence is CASSIGLAVYEQYF. The DNA is TGTGCCAGTAGTATTGGACTAGCCGTTTACGAGCAGTACTTC. The CDR3, completed at both ends by the reference TRBV19 and TRBJ2-7 genes, gives the full variable domain DGGITQSPKYLFRKEGQNVTLSCEQNLNHDAMYWYRQDPGQGLRLIYYSQIVNDFQKGDIAEGYSVSREKKESFPLTVTSAQKNPTAFYLCASSIGLAVYEQYFGPGTRLTVT.